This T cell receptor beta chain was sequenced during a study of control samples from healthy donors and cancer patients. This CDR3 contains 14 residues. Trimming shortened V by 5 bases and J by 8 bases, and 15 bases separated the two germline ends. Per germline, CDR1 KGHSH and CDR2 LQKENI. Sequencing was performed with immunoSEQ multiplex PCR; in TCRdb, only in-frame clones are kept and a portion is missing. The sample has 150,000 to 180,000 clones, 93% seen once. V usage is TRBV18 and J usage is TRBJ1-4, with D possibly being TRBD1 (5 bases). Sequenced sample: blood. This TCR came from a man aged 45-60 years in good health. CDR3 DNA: TGTGCCAGCTCATCTGGGGGAGGACGGGAAAAACTGTTTTTT. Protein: CASSSGGGREKLFF. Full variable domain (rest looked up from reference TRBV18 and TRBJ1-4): NAGVMQNPRHLVRRRGQEARLRCSPMKGHSHVYWYRQLPEEGLKFMVYLQKENIIDESGMPKERFSAEFPKEGPSILRIQQVVRGDSAAYFCASSSGGGREKLFFGSGTQLSVL.